Presented here are 13 T cell receptor beta chains from one specimen sequenced in a study of blood T cells in healthy people across ages. A sample-barcoded 5' primer and a J-beta primer mix were used in a second PCR of about 7 to 12 cycles. MiXCR was run by TCRdb on the 5' RACE reads, yielding one entry per CDR3 protein. The repertoire holds 2 million or so distinct CDR3 sequences, with around half as singletons. The source material was blood. The receptors shown here come from a woman between 40 and 50 years old in good health.

Ten or more counts support this clonotype. CDR3: CATSREGPRNEQFF. The CDR3 region has the DNA TGTGCCACCAGCAGAGAAGGGCCGAGGAATGAGCAGTTCTTC. The chain carries TRBV15 and TRBJ2-1; unclear D gene. Germline V CDR1 and CDR2: LNHNV, YYDKDF (reference sequence). V lost 0 bases to trimming and J lost 7 bases, with 10 bases between them. The CDR3 has 14 amino acids.

The chain carries TRBV5-1 and TRBJ2-1, with D possibly TRBD2 on 6 matching bases. CDR3 length: 16 residues. V was cut by 4 bases and J by 8 bases, with 22 bases left in between. Germline assignment: CDR1 SGHRS and CDR2 YFSETQ. The DNA for the CDR3 is TGCGCCAGCAGCGCGTTAACCGGGACTGGCGGGGATGAGCAGTTCTTC. Protein sequence: CASSALTGTGGDEQFF.

The chain couples TRBV5-1 to TRBJ1-1; TRBD1 aligns across 8 bases. The CDR3 is 15 amino acids. V was pared by 4 bases and J by 2 bases, with 7 bases of the junction left unmatched. Germline V gives CDR1 SGHRS, CDR2 YFSETQ. CDR3: CASSQGQETNTEAFF. The CDR3 nucleotides are TGCGCCAGCAGCCAGGGACAGGAGACCAACACTGAAGCTTTCTTT.

CDR3 region: CASTSLNTDTQYF. For the CDR3, the DNA is TGTGCCAGCACTTCTCTAAACACAGATACGCAGTATTTT. This chain links TRBV7-2 with TRBJ2-3, with D unclear. V was pared by 7 bases and J by 2 bases, with 10 bases between. The germline CDR1 and CDR2 sequences are SGHTA and FQGNSA. The CDR3 is 13 residues long. Using reference TRBV7-2 and TRBJ2-3 for the parts outside the CDR3, the full variable domain is GAGVSQSPSNKVTEKGKDVELRCDPISGHTALYWYRQSLGQGLEFLIYFQGNSAPDKSGLPSDRFSAERTGGSVSTLTIQRTQQEDSAVYLCASTSLNTDTQYFGPGTRLTVL.

As for this clonotype: At one end, the junction sequence differs from germline, possibly due to a read error. Here the CDR3 reads CAGSLVPTVNYGYTF. The CDR3 DNA is TGTGCCGGCAGTTTAGTGCCGACGGTTAACTATGGCTACACCTTC. This chain joins TRBV12-3 or TRBV12-4 and TRBJ1-2; D not resolved. CDR3 length equals 15 residues.

This clonotype appeared once. This chain connects TRBV20-1 to TRBJ1-4, with unresolved D. V lost 5 bases to trimming and J lost 6 bases, with 10 bases between them. The germline CDR1 and CDR2 sequences are DFQATT and SNEGSKA (reference sequence). This CDR3 has 12 residues. In nucleotides, the CDR3 is TGCAGTGCTCGGGCCTCGGATGAAAAACTGTTTTTT. It is translated as CSARASDEKLFF.

The V call is TRBV28, the J call TRBJ1-1; TRBD1 agrees at 8 bases. The J segment lost 7 bases and the V segment lost 7 bases, leaving 11 bases of the junction unmatched. Germline CDR1 and CDR2: MDHEN and SYDVKM. The CDR3 consists of 14 residues. The CDR3 loop is CASKPPGQAFEAFF. In nucleotides, the CDR3 is TGTGCCAGCAAACCTCCGGGACAGGCCTTTGAAGCTTTCTTT. The complete variable domain, with remaining parts taken from reference TRBV28 and TRBJ1-1, reads DVKVTQSSRYLVKRTGEKVFLECVQDMDHENMFWYRQDPGLGLRLIYFSYDVKMKEKGDIPEGYSVSREKKERFSLILESASTNQTSMYLCASKPPGQAFEAFFGQGTRLTVV.

This sequence joins TRBV20-1 and TRBJ1-5; D uncertain. The germline V and J ends were trimmed by 6 bases and 5 bases, with 8 bases remaining between them. The V gene's germline CDR1 is DFQATT and CDR2 SNEGSKA (reference sequence). CDR3 length: 11 amino acids. The CDR3 loop reads CSASGYQPQHF. The DNA for the CDR3 is TGCAGTGCATCCGGCTATCAGCCCCAGCATTTT.

In the case of this clonotype: One end of the junction does not line up with germline, which may come from a read error. The chain employs TRBV9 and TRBJ2-3; possibly TRBD1 or TRBD2 for D (6 bases each). CDR1 and CDR2 (germline): SGDLS, YYNGEE. CDR3 length: 14 residues. The DNA of the CDR3 is TGTGCCAGCGGCGTCGGGGGCTCCACAGATACGCAGTATTTT. Translated: CASGVGGSTDTQYF.

The chain couples TRBV27 to TRBJ2-3; D is perhaps TRBD1 or TRBD2 (6 bases each). V was shortened by 1 base and J by 4 bases, with 15 bases between the two germline ends. The germline CDR1 and CDR2 sequences are MNHEY and SMNVEV (reference sequence). The CDR3 is 16 amino acids. The CDR3 is CASSLFPGASADTQYF. The DNA of the CDR3 is TGTGCCAGCAGTTTATTCCCGGGGGCCAGCGCAGATACGCAGTATTTT.

This clonotype was seen only once. The V call is TRBV5-6, the J call TRBJ2-5; tentatively, D is TRBD1 (7 bases). The CDR3 has 16 residues. Trimming took 2 bases from V and 0 from J, leaving 14 bases between them. CDR1 and CDR2 (germline): SGHDT, YYEEEE. The CDR3 DNA is TGTGCCAGCAGCTTTTCCCCCAGGGGGGACCAAGAGACCCAGTACTTC. Amino acids: CASSFSPRGDQETQYF.

The chain is built from TRBV2 and TRBJ2-6, with a weak D call TRBD2 (5 bases). Germline V lookup: CDR1 SNHLY, CDR2 FYNNEI. The CDR3 has 18 amino acids. Between the trimmed V and J ends, which lost 4 bases and 2 bases, there was a span of 18 bases. The CDR3 DNA reads TGTGCCAGCAGTGGGACCTGGGGAGTCTTGGCTGGGGCCAACGTCCTGACTTTC. Encoded protein: CASSGTWGVLAGANVLTF. The entire variable domain, with the rest obtained from reference TRBV2 and TRBJ2-6, is as follows: EPEVTQTPSHQVTQMGQEVILRCVPISNHLYFYWYRQILGQKVEFLVSFYNNEISEKSEIFDDQFSVERPDGSNFTLKIRSTKLEDSAMYFCASSGTWGVLAGANVLTFGAGSRLTVL.

The gene calls are TRBV20-1 and TRBJ1-5, with D maybe TRBD1 (6 bases). Germline values: CDR1 DFQATT, CDR2 SNEGSKA (reference sequence). This CDR3 is 16 amino acids long. V was trimmed by 4 bases and J by 2 bases, leaving 18 bases between them. The CDR3 nucleotides are TGCAGTGCTACCCGGGCGGGGGGCGTTGGCAATCAGCCCCAGCATTTT. Protein: CSATRAGGVGNQPQHF.